The clone carrying this T cell receptor beta chain occurred many times. Antigen specificity is unknown. For the second PCR, which ran for 7 to 11 cycles, a sample-barcoded 5' primer and a J-beta primer mix were used. MiXCR was run by TCRdb on the 5' RACE reads, yielding one entry per CDR3 protein. Counted here are 630,000 or so distinct CDR3 sequences, around 32% occurring once; the ten biggest clones make up about 16%. In each sample, at least 7 million PBMCs were isolated. These data belong to a study of blood T cells in healthy people across ages. Findings and caveats of the study: Researchers report that TCR beta diversity correlated strongly with naive T cell percentage. Naive CD4+ cell counts and diversity both ran higher in long-lived than in aged donors.

The germline CDR1 and CDR2 sequences are SSHAT and FNYEAQ (reference sequence). The CDR3 is 16 amino acids. The V and J ends lost 5 bases and 3 bases respectively, with 14 bases between them. The source material was blood. This TCR was sampled from a woman older than 75 in good health. The genes are TRBV7-7 and TRBJ2-6; D is possibly TRBD2 (5 bases). The CDR3 DNA reads TGTGCCAGCAGCCCGAATCGAGGGAGTGGGGCCAACGTCCTGACTTTC. Translated: CASSPNRGSGANVLTF.